The 4 T cell receptor beta chains below were found in one sample sequenced in a study of blood T cell repertoires in COVID-19. The data were produced by immunoSEQ multiplex PCR, yet TCRdb's version contains in-frame clones alone and is incomplete. The data contain about 68,000 clones, 86% of them singletons. The sample consisted of peripheral blood. Receptor source: a man aged 45 to 65 with acute or convalescent COVID-19.

This chain joins TRBV7-8 and TRBJ1-2; D might be TRBD1 (6 bases). Trimming took off 1 base at V and 10 bases at J, with 13 bases between the two ends. The CDR3 runs 13 residues. Germline V gene lookup returns CDR1 SGHVS and CDR2 FQNEAQ. CDR3 amino acids: CASSLGLQGYYTF. CDR3 nucleotides: TGTGCCAGCAGCTTAGGGCTACAGGGATACTACACCTTC.

The chain combines TRBV10-2 with TRBJ2-1, with a possible D match to TRBD1 (8 bases). Germline V lookup: CDR1 WSHSY, CDR2 SAAADI. CDR3 size: 12 residues. Trimming stripped 7 bases from V and 8 bases from J, with 12 bases between. The CDR3 spells CASKTGGDEQFF. The CDR3 DNA sequence: TGCGCCAGCAAAACAGGGGGGGATGAGCAGTTCTTC.

V and J are TRBV30 and TRBJ2-7; the match to TRBD2 covers 7 bases. The V segment lost 3 bases and the J segment 2 bases; nucleotides outside the gene matches: 1. The CDR3 is 12 residues long. CDR1 and CDR2 from the germline V gene are GTSNPN and SVGIG (reference sequence). The CDR3, as DNA: TGTGCCTGGAGAGCGGGACCCTACGAGCAGTACTTC. This sequence encodes CAWRAGPYEQYF.

This clone was seen a few times. The chain joins TRBV28 to TRBJ1-1, with 7 positions matching TRBD1. J lost 0 bases, V lost 6 bases, and 4 bases had no gene match. This CDR3 spans 14 amino acids. Germline lookup yields CDR1 MDHEN and CDR2 SYDVKM. The CDR3 DNA reads as TGTGCCAGCAGCCAGGGGGATATGAACACTGAAGCTTTCTTT. Residues: CASSQGDMNTEAFF.